The 32 T cell receptor beta chains in this list originate from one sample, sequenced in a study of cytomegalovirus exposure and HLA in healthy donors. The PCR used 60 Vbeta and 13 Jbeta primers. Libraries were prepared by immunoSEQ multiplex PCR; TCRdb keeps only in-frame clonotypes and omits some of them. The sample lists roughly 98,000 clones; approximately 71% were seen once. The sample was PBMCs. These receptors all stem from a female donor in good health and CMV-seronegative.

The chain has TRBV18 and TRBJ1-4, with a tentative D call TRBD1 (5 bases). This CDR3 contains 14 residues. Germline CDR1 reads KGHSH; CDR2 reads LQKENI. Deletions cut 3 bases from V and 8 bases from J, with 13 bases between. Here the CDR3 reads CASSPGQYQEKLFF. CDR3 DNA: TGTGCCAGCTCACCGGGGCAGTACCAAGAAAAACTGTTTTTT.

This chain uses TRBV2 with TRBJ1-3, with D perhaps TRBD1 (5 bases). The V and J ends lost 1 base and 2 bases respectively, with 6 bases between them. Per germline, CDR1 SNHLY and CDR2 FYNNEI. The CDR3 runs to 14 residues. CDR3 coding DNA: TGTGCCAGCAGTGAAGAAGGGGCTGGAAACACCATATATTTT. This codes for CASSEEGAGNTIYF.

The rearrangement uses TRBV5-6 and TRBJ2-7, with TRBD2 identical over 13 bases. The CDR3 extends over 16 amino acids. Germline V gene sequence: CDR1 SGHDT, CDR2 YYEEEE. V was clipped by 5 bases and J by 2 bases; unmatched bases: 7. The CDR3 protein is CASSSPGLAGTYEQYF. In DNA, the CDR3 is TGTGCCAGCAGTTCCCCGGGACTAGCGGGGACCTACGAGCAGTACTTC.

The chain links TRBV4-1 to TRBJ1-2; tentative D call: TRBD1 (5 bases). The CDR3 is made up of 15 amino acids. Germline-derived CDR1 and CDR2 are MGHRA and YSYEKL. Trimming shortened V by 1 base and J by 4 bases, and 13 bases separated the two germline ends. CDR3 coding DNA: TGCGCCAGCAGCCAAGTCTGGGGGGTCCGCTATGGCTACACCTTC. Protein sequence: CASSQVWGVRYGYTF.

The J gene is TRBJ2-5, the V gene TRBV4-1, with 12 bases fitting TRBD2. CDR1 and CDR2 (germline): MGHRA, YSYEKL. V was pared by 0 bases and J by 2 bases, with 7 bases of the junction left unmatched. The CDR3 length is 18 residues. This CDR3 is CASSQESPSGGEQETQYF. CDR3 coding DNA: TGCGCCAGCAGCCAAGAGTCGCCTAGCGGGGGGGAGCAAGAGACCCAGTACTTC.

The rearrangement uses TRBV5-6 and TRBJ2-7; possible D gene TRBD2, 6 bases. Germline-derived CDR1 and CDR2 are SGHDT and YYEEEE. The CDR3 contains 13 residues. Deletions cut 0 bases from V and 5 bases from J, with 9 bases between. The chain's CDR3 is CASSLVGGHEQYF. CDR3 DNA: TGTGCCAGCAGCTTGGTGGGAGGTCACGAGCAGTACTTC.

The J gene is TRBJ2-7, the V gene TRBV5-1; D is possibly TRBD1 (6 bases). The ends were cut back, 1 base at V and 4 bases at J, with 15 bases in the middle. This CDR3 contains 15 residues. Germline V gene data show CDR1 as SGHRS and CDR2 as YFSETQ. The DNA for the CDR3 is TGCGCCAGCAGCTTGTCCCCACAGGGAGCATACGAGCAGTACTTC. Protein sequence: CASSLSPQGAYEQYF.

The chain is built from TRBV18 and TRBJ1-5; D is ambiguous. V was trimmed by 0 bases and J by 1 base, leaving 10 bases between them. CDR3 length equals 16 residues. The germline gives CDR1 KGHSH, CDR2 LQKENI. The CDR3 reads CASSPPDSPSNQPQHF. The CDR3 coding sequence is TGTGCCAGCTCACCACCGGACTCCCCGAGCAATCAGCCCCAGCATTTT.

V and J are TRBV6-5 and TRBJ2-1, with unresolved D. Trimming stripped 2 bases from V and 4 bases from J, with 6 bases between. The germline gives CDR1 MNHEY, CDR2 SVGAGI. The CDR3 runs to 13 residues. As DNA, the CDR3 is TGTGCCAGCAGTTACACCACATACAATGAGCAGTTCTTC. Amino acids: CASSYTTYNEQFF.

This chain connects TRBV7-8 to TRBJ2-3; TRBD2 aligns across 9 bases. Germline-derived CDR1 and CDR2 are SGHVS and FQNEAQ. CDR3 length: 16 residues. Trimming cost V 7 bases and J 2 bases; bases outside gene matches: 10. CDR3 bases: TGTGCCAGCACTTTACTAGCGGGCGTCTTCACAGATACGCAGTATTTT. It encodes CASTLLAGVFTDTQYF.

The V and J genes are TRBV5-1 and TRBJ1-1; TRBD1 agrees at 11 bases. Unmatched junction bases numbered 16, after V lost 4 bases and J lost 5 bases. This CDR3 region has 18 residues. The germline CDR1 and CDR2 sequences are SGHRS and YFSETQ. CDR3 in amino acids: CASSPILPGQGVGTEAFF. The CDR3, as DNA: TGCGCCAGCAGCCCGATATTGCCGGGACAGGGGGTCGGAACTGAAGCTTTCTTT.

The chain combines TRBV29-1 with TRBJ2-7, with 9 bases fitting TRBD1. Germline V gives CDR1 SQVTM, CDR2 ANQGSEA. J was trimmed by 4 bases and V by 7 bases; bases with no gene match: 8. The CDR3 is made up of 13 amino acids. CDR3 sequence (DNA): TGCAGCGCCGGCGGGACAGGGAGTTACGAGCAGTACTTC. Its protein is CSAGGTGSYEQYF.

The V call is TRBV29-1, the J call TRBJ2-1; D is perhaps TRBD2 (6 bases). The V end lost 6 bases, the J end lost 6 bases, and 18 bases lay between the germline ends. The CDR3 totals 14 residues. Per germline, CDR1 SQVTM and CDR2 ANQGSEA. The CDR3 nucleotides are TGCAGCGTAAATCGACTAGTACGCGGCAATGAGCAGTTCTTC. This translates into CSVNRLVRGNEQFF.

Only a few counts were recorded for this clone. This chain connects TRBV2 to TRBJ2-7; D possibly corresponds to TRBD1 (6 bases). This CDR3 has 15 residues. Germline CDR1 and CDR2: SNHLY and FYNNEI. Trimming removed 3 bases at V and 3 bases at J, with 15 bases between. CDR3: CASSEGLRGFYEQYF. The CDR3, as DNA: TGTGCCAGCAGTGAGGGCCTCAGGGGATTCTACGAGCAGTACTTC.

The V call is TRBV7-8, the J call TRBJ1-2; TRBD1 aligns across 8 bases. J gave up 5 bases and V 4 bases, and 6 bases lay outside the gene matches. CDR1 is SGHVS and CDR2 is FQNEAQ in the germline V gene. The CDR3 extends over 14 amino acids. The CDR3 protein is CASSSPDRVYGYTF. The CDR3 bases are TGTGCCAGCAGCTCACCGGACAGGGTGTATGGCTACACCTTC.

The genes are TRBV5-1 and TRBJ1-3, with D possibly being TRBD1 (6 bases). Germline CDR1 and CDR2: SGHRS and YFSETQ. The CDR3 covers 14 residues. V gave up 4 bases and J gave up 0 bases, with 8 bases separating them. CDR3 residues: CASSQDSSGNTIYF. The CDR3, as DNA: TGCGCCAGCAGCCAGGACAGCTCTGGAAACACCATATATTTT.

This chain uses TRBV5-1 with TRBJ1-6, with TRBD1 matching 10 bases. The V and J ends lost 0 bases and 11 bases, in that order; junction bases with no gene match: 2. The CDR3 extends over 14 amino acids. The V gene's germline CDR1 is SGHRS and CDR2 YFSETQ. CDR3 nucleotide sequence: TGCGCCAGCAGCTTGGGACAGGGGGCGACACCCCTCCACTTT. Translated, it gives CASSLGQGATPLHF.

The table lists this clone with a count of one. This chain uses TRBV28 with TRBJ1-2; 7 nucleotides agree with TRBD1. Trimming at V came to 6 bases and at J to 6 bases, leaving 13 bases not matched to a gene. This CDR3 is 15 amino acids long. Germline V gene sequence: CDR1 MDHEN, CDR2 SYDVKM. DNA for the CDR3: TGTGCCAGCAGCCCCGTGACAGGGATCATCCATGGCTACACCTTC. This gives the protein CASSPVTGIIHGYTF.

The V call is TRBV5-1, the J call TRBJ1-2; D is possibly TRBD1 (5 bases). CDR3 length: 13 residues. Trimming pared 4 bases from V and 8 bases from J, leaving 15 bases between. CDR1 is SGHRS and CDR2 is YFSETQ in the germline V gene. CDR3 in DNA: TGCGCCAGCAGCGAGGGAGGGGAGGGAGGCTACACCTTC. Translated: CASSEGGEGGYTF.

The V call is TRBV6-5, the J call TRBJ1-5; 7 nucleotides line up with TRBD1. The trim removed 6 bases at V and 4 bases at J, leaving 3 bases unmatched. Germline CDR1 is MNHEY and CDR2 is SVGAGI. This CDR3 region has 13 residues. CDR3 sequence: CASSIQGNQPQHF. DNA of the CDR3: TGTGCCAGCAGCATACAGGGGAATCAGCCCCAGCATTTT.

This CDR3 reads CSVSRGQAGAVTGELFF. The CDR3, as DNA: TGCAGCGTTAGTAGAGGCCAGGCAGGGGCGGTCACCGGGGAGCTGTTTTTT. V usage is TRBV29-1 and J usage is TRBJ2-2, with D possibly TRBD1 on 6 matching bases. Germline V gene lookup returns CDR1 SQVTM and CDR2 ANQGSEA. Trimming pared 5 bases from V and 4 bases from J, leaving 23 bases between. The CDR3 is made up of 17 amino acids.

This clone was found once. The chain couples TRBV5-6 to TRBJ1-3, with TRBD1 as a possible D gene (5 bases). The germline V gene encodes CDR1 SGHDT and CDR2 YYEEEE. V shed 6 bases and J shed 8 bases, with 15 bases lying between them. The CDR3 has 13 amino acids. DNA of the CDR3: TGTGCCAGCACCGACGGGGGGAGGGACACCATATATTTT. Its protein product is CASTDGGRDTIYF.

A single count supports this clone. The chain is built from TRBV7-6 and TRBJ2-7, with TRBD1 identical over 8 bases. Germline assignment: CDR1 SGHVS and CDR2 FNYEAQ. The CDR3 length is 14 residues. With 1 base clipped from V and 5 bases from J, the junction kept 4 bases outside the gene matches. The CDR3 sequence is CASSLGGQANEQYF. The DNA for the CDR3 is TGTGCCAGCAGCTTAGGGGGACAGGCGAACGAGCAGTACTTC.

The V call is TRBV5-1, the J call TRBJ1-1, with a possible D match to TRBD1 (6 bases). Trimming stripped 3 bases from V and 1 base from J, with 16 bases between. Per germline, CDR1 SGHRS and CDR2 YFSETQ. The CDR3 spans 16 residues. The CDR3 reads CASSWAGRQANTEAFF. In DNA, the CDR3 is TGCGCCAGCAGCTGGGCTGGTAGACAGGCGAACACTGAAGCTTTCTTT.

This rearrangement joins TRBV28 to TRBJ2-1; 11 bases fit TRBD2. The CDR3 is 15 amino acids. Germline-derived CDR1 and CDR2 are MDHEN and SYDVKM. With 6 bases clipped from V and 7 bases from J, the junction kept 8 bases outside the gene matches. This chain's CDR3 is CASRPLAGEWNEQFF. The CDR3 nucleotides are TGTGCCAGCAGACCACTAGCGGGAGAATGGAATGAGCAGTTCTTC.

The chain is built from TRBV5-4 and TRBJ1-6; D remains unclear. CDR1 is SGHNT, CDR2 YYREEE, per germline (reference sequence). V was clipped by 1 base and J by 0 bases, with 8 bases between them. The CDR3 loop spans 16 amino acids. The CDR3 DNA sequence: TGTGCCAGCAGCTTGTCGGGGAGCTCCTATAATTCACCCCTCCACTTT. Its translation is CASSLSGSSYNSPLHF.

The chain has TRBV6-1 and TRBJ2-7; 8 bases align to TRBD2. The V gene end was trimmed by 7 bases and the J gene end by 6 bases; junction bases not matched to a gene: 14. This CDR3 is built from 15 residues. Germline-derived CDR1 and CDR2 are MNHNS and SASEGT. The CDR3, as DNA: TGTGCCAGCAACCCTGTAGCGGGGACCCCCTCCGAGCAGTACTTC. Amino acids: CASNPVAGTPSEQYF.

This rearrangement joins TRBV14 to TRBJ2-7, with 9 bases fitting TRBD1. V lost 3 bases, J lost 2 bases, and 8 bases stayed unmatched. From germline, CDR1 is SGHDN and CDR2 FVKESK. The CDR3 spans 16 residues. CDR3 amino acids: CASSQSGTGLPYEQYF. CDR3 in DNA: TGTGCCAGCAGCCAGTCCGGGACAGGGCTCCCCTACGAGCAGTACTTC.

This chain links TRBV9 with TRBJ2-7, with TRBD1 as a possible D gene (6 bases). CDR1 is SGDLS and CDR2 is YYNGEE in the germline V gene. Deletions cut 3 bases from V and 8 bases from J, with 12 bases between. The length of the CDR3 is 12 residues. The CDR3, as DNA: TGTGCCAGCAGCGGCCAGGGGTGGCAGCAGTACTTC. Protein sequence: CASSGQGWQQYF.

The genes are TRBV18 and TRBJ2-1; 9 bases are a match to TRBD2. CDR1 KGHSH and CDR2 LQKENI come from the germline V gene. V trimming: 3 bases; J trimming: 4 bases; junction bases outside the gene matches: 10. The CDR3 has 17 amino acids. CDR3 region: CASSPPRASGNYNEQFF. The CDR3 coding sequence is TGTGCCAGCTCACCCCCCCGGGCTAGCGGGAATTACAATGAGCAGTTCTTC. Full variable domain (rest looked up from reference TRBV18 and TRBJ2-1): NAGVMQNPRHLVRRRGQEARLRCSPMKGHSHVYWYRQLPEEGLKFMVYLQKENIIDESGMPKERFSAEFPKEGPSILRIQQVVRGDSAAYFCASSPPRASGNYNEQFFGPGTRLTVL.

V and J are TRBV25-1 and TRBJ1-5; TRBD1 is a possible D gene (6 bases). Germline lookup yields CDR1 MGHDK and CDR2 SYGVNS. The CDR3 is 14 residues long. Between the trimmed V and J ends, which lost 4 bases and 6 bases, there was a span of 13 bases. CDR3 bases: TGTGCCAGCAGTGGATACAGGGAGGCTCAGCCCCAGCATTTT. Its protein is CASSGYREAQPQHF.

The chain is built from TRBV5-6 and TRBJ2-1; D is ambiguous. Germline CDR1 is SGHDT and CDR2 is YYEEEE. This CDR3 is 15 amino acids long. V shed 2 bases and J shed 5 bases, with 14 bases lying between them. The CDR3 DNA is TGTGCCAGCAGCTTCCGTCCCCTGCTAAACAATGAGCAGTTCTTC. This encodes CASSFRPLLNNEQFF.